The 6 T cell receptor beta chains presented below share a single source sample, sequenced in a study of shared clonotypes between healthy human individuals. TCRdb's copy holds only in-frame clones and misses some; the assay was immunoSEQ multiplex PCR. The table records millions of clones, over 85% of them present only once. Sequencing was performed on naive CD4+ T cells sorted from blood. Subset denoted: CD45RA+ positively selected. Receptor source: a man aged 18 to 29 in good health.

Of note for this clone: At the DNA level, this CDR3 is encoded by other sequences in the same sample as well. The chain recombines TRBV6-5 with TRBJ1-6; D gene uncertain. The germline V gene encodes CDR1 MNHEY and CDR2 SVGAGI. V lost 2 bases to trimming and J lost 7 bases, with 9 bases between them. The CDR3 length is 14 residues. The CDR3 nucleotides read TGTGCCAGCAGTTACGTGGGTAACAATTCACCCCTCCACTTT. This translates into CASSYVGNNSPLHF.

This chain connects TRBV4-1 to TRBJ1-1, with D possibly TRBD1 on 5 matching bases. Germline V gene lookup returns CDR1 MGHRA and CDR2 YSYEKL. Trimming pared 2 bases from V and 3 bases from J, leaving 13 bases between. The length of the CDR3 is 15 residues. CDR3 DNA: TGCGCCAGCAGCCAACTCGTAGGGGTGTACACTGAAGCTTTCTTT. Translating it yields CASSQLVGVYTEAFF.

In its sample, this clone was seen a few times. The chain couples TRBV7-8 to TRBJ2-1, with 9 bases identical to TRBD1. J lost 6 bases, V lost 2 bases, and 5 bases had no gene match. Germline V lookup: CDR1 SGHVS, CDR2 FQNEAQ. The CDR3 extends over 15 amino acids. DNA for the CDR3: TGTGCCAGCAGCTTATGGGACAGGGATTTCAATGAGCAGTTCTTC. Amino acid sequence: CASSLWDRDFNEQFF.

The chain recombines TRBV28 with TRBJ1-4; TRBD1 might be the D (5 bases). The CDR3 loop spans 17 amino acids. V gave up 3 bases and J gave up 4 bases, with 18 bases separating them. From germline, CDR1 is MDHEN and CDR2 SYDVKM. CDR3 region: CASSLGGSGRSNEKLFF. The CDR3 DNA follows: TGTGCCAGCAGTTTGGGGGGTTCTGGGCGTAGTAATGAAAAACTGTTTTTT.

This clone has more than one count but fewer than ten. The CDR3 region has the DNA TGTGCCAGCAGGGATCTAGCGGGATCCTACAATGAGCAGTTCTTC. This codes for CASRDLAGSYNEQFF. The chain couples TRBV6-6 to TRBJ2-1; 9 nucleotides align to TRBD2. V dropped 6 bases and J dropped 1; count of bases not matched to a gene: 4. CDR1 and CDR2 from the germline V gene are MNHNY and SVGAGI (reference sequence). There are 15 residues in the CDR3.

J is TRBJ2-3 and V is TRBV5-1, with TRBD1 matching over 7 bases. Germline-derived CDR1 and CDR2 are SGHRS and YFSETQ. J was trimmed by 6 bases and V by 3 bases; bases with no gene match: 7. The CDR3 totals 14 residues. The CDR3 loop reads CASSSPGQPDTQYF. The CDR3 DNA reads as TGCGCCAGCAGCTCCCCGGGACAGCCTGATACGCAGTATTTT.